This entry concerns a single TCR beta chain. Its antigen is not identified. The entry originates in a study of cytomegalovirus exposure and HLA in healthy donors. Here immunoSEQ multiplex PCR was the method, and the copy in TCRdb shows in-frame clones only, minus some. The sample carries some 130,000 clones, 84% recorded once. Germline V lookup: CDR1 SGHTA, CDR2 FQGTGA. Trimming took 2 bases from V and 5 from J, leaving 6 bases between them. CDR3 length: 13 amino acids. The study's findings and limits: The tendency of first-cohort TCR clusters to co-occur in the 110 or so validation repertoires emerged from a later analysis. Confirmation was obtained in vitro that a few CMV-associated chains are specific for CMV antigens.

The rearrangement links TRBV7-3 to TRBJ2-2; no definite D call. The sequencing sample was made of PBMCs. The receptor's source is a young woman in good health and CMV-seronegative. CDR3: CASSLQTTGELFF. DNA of the CDR3: TGTGCCAGCAGCTTACAAACTACCGGGGAGCTGTTTTTT. The variable domain in full, completed from reference TRBV7-3 and TRBJ2-2, reads GAGVSQTPSNKVTEKGKYVELRCDPISGHTALYWYRQSLGQGPEFLIYFQGTGAADDSGLPNDRFFAVRPEGSVSTLKIQRTERGDSAVYLCASSLQTTGELFFGEGSRLTVL.